Listed below are T cell receptor beta chains from one sample, sequenced in a study of graft-versus-host responses after intestinal transplantation. Only in-frame clones appear in the TCRdb table, and some are missing; sequencing was by immunoSEQ multiplex PCR. The table lists around 88,000 clones, 83% of them singletons. No antigens are known for them. The starting material was unstimulated CD8+ T cells sorted from spleen or lymph node cells, obtained before intestinal transplant. These receptor sequences come from a human donor who received an intestinal transplant. CDR3s include the opening cysteine and the closing phenylalanine or tryptophan. D genes are given only for firm matches. The size entry is marked missing in some rows and otherwise reads once, few, many or a size class.

>TRBD1|TRBV5-1|.|TRBJ2-5
CASSPNRGTTETQYF
TGCGCCAGCAGCCCCAACAGGGGGACAACCGAGACCCAGTACTTC
>.|TRBV10-2|.|TRBJ2-7
CASSDKRLGVYEQYF
TGCGCCAGCAGCGATAAGAGACTCGGCGTCTACGAGCAGTACTTC
>TRBD1|TRBV25-1|.|TRBJ1-2
CASSEFATGEGYTF
TGTGCCAGCAGTGAATTCGCGACAGGGGAAGGCTACACCTTC
>.|TRBV9|.|TRBJ2-7
CASSVDNREDEQYF
TGTGCCAGCAGCGTAGATAACAGGGAGGACGAGCAGTACTTC
>.|TRBV6-6|.|TRBJ2-1
CASSYSTLGEQFF
TGTGCCAGCAGTTACTCGACTTTAGGTGAGCAGTTCTTC
>.|TRBV5-4|.|TRBJ1-1
CASSDTGFTEAFF
TGTGCCAGCAGCGACACAGGGTTTACTGAAGCTTTCTTT
>.|TRBV19|.|TRBJ1-5
CASSPLEGLDNQPQHF
TGTGCCAGTAGTCCCCTTGAGGGTCTAGACAATCAGCCCCAGCATTTT
>.|TRBV10-3|.|TRBJ1-6
CAISADLEDNSPLHF
TGTGCCATCAGTGCCGATCTAGAGGATAATTCACCCCTCCACTTT
>TRBD2|TRBV4-1|.|TRBJ2-5
CASSLGLAGGWETQYF
TGCGCCAGCAGCCTAGGACTAGCGGGGGGATGGGAGACCCAGTACTTC
>.|TRBV23-1|.|TRBJ1-6
CASSQSGGSYNSPLHF
TGCGCCAGCAGTCAATCAGGGGGCTCCTATAATTCACCCCTCCACTTT
>.|TRBV7-9|.|TRBJ2-7
CASSSGASSYEQYF
TGTGCCAGCAGCTCGGGGGCGAGCTCCTACGAGCAGTACTTC
>.|TRBV6-1|.|TRBJ2-2
CASPRAHGELFF
TGTGCCAGCCCCAGGGCCCACGGGGAGCTGTTTTTT
>TRBD2|TRBV6-1|.|TRBJ2-1
CASSERLAGGSYNEQFF
TGTGCCAGCAGTGAGAGACTAGCGGGAGGGTCCTACAATGAGCAGTTCTTC
>TRBD2|TRBV2|.|TRBJ2-1
CASSEYRSGGNEQFF
TGTGCCAGCAGTGAATATCGAAGCGGGGGCAATGAGCAGTTCTTC
>.|TRBV7-3|.|TRBJ2-5
CASSWGTQETQYF
TGTGCCAGCAGCTGGGGGACGCAAGAGACCCAGTACTTC
>TRBD2|TRBV6-5|.|TRBJ2-5
CASSPGLAGETQYF
TGTGCCAGCAGCCCTGGGCTAGCGGGGGAGACCCAGTACTTC
>.|TRBV7-3|.|TRBJ2-7
CASSLIADGDYYEQYF
TGTGCCAGCAGCCTCATAGCAGACGGCGACTACTACGAGCAGTACTTC
>.|TRBV5-1|.|TRBJ2-1
CASSRGHLISNEQFF
TGCGCCAGCAGCAGGGGACACCTAATATCCAATGAGCAGTTCTTC
>.|TRBV7-9|.|TRBJ1-3
CASRSGFSSGNTIYF
TGTGCCAGCAGGTCAGGCTTCTCCTCTGGAAACACCATATATTTT
>TRBD1|TRBV19|.|TRBJ2-1
CASSIGTGNNEQFF
TGTGCCAGTAGTATAGGGACAGGGAACAATGAGCAGTTCTTC
>TRBD2|TRBV25-1|few|TRBJ2-1
CASGGGKWSSYNEQFF
TGTGCCAGCGGCGGGGGGAAGTGGAGCTCCTACAATGAGCAGTTCTTC
>TRBD1|TRBV29-1|.|TRBJ1-1
CSFRLRDRVSTEAFF
TGCAGCTTTCGGCTCCGGGACAGGGTGAGCACTGAAGCTTTCTTT
>.|TRBV13|.|TRBJ2-5
CASSLGDSEVGKTQYF
TGTGCCAGCAGCTTAGGCGACAGCGAGGTGGGGAAGACCCAGTACTTC
>TRBD1|TRBV15|few|TRBJ1-2
CATSRPTGGSGYTF
TGTGCCACCAGCAGGCCCACAGGGGGATCTGGCTACACCTTC
>TRBD2|TRBV5-6|once|TRBJ2-1
CASSLLAGDAEQFF
TGTGCCAGCAGCCTCTTGGCGGGAGACGCTGAGCAGTTCTTC
>.|TRBV2|.|TRBJ1-1
CASIYSPPGGTEAFF
TGTGCCAGCATTTATTCCCCCCCGGGGGGAACTGAAGCTTTCTTT
>.|TRBV27|.|TRBJ1-5
CASSVRGPWRTYDSNQPQHF
TGTGCCAGCAGTGTACGCGGTCCATGGAGAACGTACGATAGCAATCAGCCCCAGCATTTT
>TRBD2|TRBV28|.|TRBJ2-1
CASSSSGDSYNEQFF
TGTGCCAGCAGTTCTAGCGGGGACTCCTACAATGAGCAGTTCTTC
>.|TRBV13|.|TRBJ2-3
CASRFPSTDTQYF
TGTGCCAGCAGGTTTCCAAGCACAGATACGCAGTATTTT